This T cell receptor beta chain was obtained from a study of blood T cell repertoires in COVID-19. Method: immunoSEQ multiplex PCR; TCRdb's copy keeps in-frame clones and lacks some. The table includes around 200,000 clones, 70% to 90% detected once. Germline V CDR1 and CDR2: SGHRS, YFSETQ. Losses at the gene ends were 3 bases for V and 1 base for J; bases not matched to a gene: 6. The CDR3 extends over 15 amino acids. This TCR was recovered from a woman older than 75 with acute or convalescent COVID-19. The sample comprised peripheral blood. The chain joins TRBV5-1 to TRBJ2-7, with 8 bases lining up with TRBD1. The CDR3 bases are TGCGCCAGCAGCTCGCAAACAGGGGGTTCCTACGAGCAGTACTTC. This codes for CASSSQTGGSYEQYF.